These 22 T cell receptor beta chains were sequenced from one sample in a study of blood T cell repertoires in COVID-19. TCRdb keeps only in-frame clones here, not all; method: immunoSEQ multiplex PCR. The table shows 75,000 to 100,000 clones, with 65% to 85% occurring only once. Material for sequencing was peripheral blood. Receptors were obtained from an elderly woman with acute or convalescent COVID-19.

The chain carries TRBV2 and TRBJ1-2; D call uncertain. Trimming stripped 4 bases from V and 4 bases from J, with 13 bases between. The CDR3 has 14 amino acids. Germline V gene lookup returns CDR1 SNHLY and CDR2 FYNNEI. CDR3 sequence (DNA): TGTGCCAGCAGTGCATCGGAGGGTAGCTATGGCTACACCTTC. Translating it yields CASSASEGSYGYTF.

This clone has a single count. The chain has TRBV28 and TRBJ1-4; tentatively, D is TRBD1 (5 bases). V lost 8 bases to trimming and J lost 6 bases, with 13 bases between them. Per the germline V gene, CDR1 is MDHEN and CDR2 is SYDVKM. The CDR3 is 13 residues long. The CDR3 region is CASGGSGYEKLFF. The CDR3 DNA sequence: TGTGCCAGCGGGGGGTCAGGGTATGAAAAACTGTTTTTT.

The chain carries TRBV9 and TRBJ1-3, with 8 bases that match TRBD1. The CDR3 has 14 residues. V dropped 3 bases and J dropped 2; count of bases not matched to a gene: 1. Germline CDR1 and CDR2: SGDLS and YYNGEE. The CDR3 region is CASSGTGTGNTIYF. The CDR3 DNA sequence: TGTGCCAGCAGCGGGACAGGGACTGGAAACACCATATATTTT.

The chain uses TRBV6-5 and TRBJ2-1; 13 bases align to TRBD2. This CDR3 has 16 amino acids. Germline-derived CDR1 and CDR2 are MNHEY and SVGAGI. The V and J ends lost 2 bases and 14 bases, in that order; junction bases with no gene match: 12. DNA of the CDR3: TGTGCCAGCAGTTACGCATCGACTAGCGGGGGGCCCCCGGAGTTCTTC. Translating gives CASSYASTSGGPPEFF.

This clone has just one count. The same CDR3 arises from other DNA sequences in this sample as well. The genes are TRBV5-4 and TRBJ1-6; maybe TRBD1 (5 bases). The V end lost 0 bases, the J end lost 1 base, and 8 bases lay between the germline ends. In germline, CDR1 is SGHNT, CDR2 YYREEE (reference sequence). This CDR3 spans 16 amino acids. This CDR3 is CASSLAGGSYNSPLHF. In DNA form, the CDR3 reads TGTGCCAGCAGCTTGGCCGGGGGTTCCTATAATTCACCCCTCCACTTT.

V usage is TRBV3-1 (or the pseudogene TRBV3-2) and J usage is TRBJ2-7; 8 nucleotides agree with TRBD2. Germline CDR1 is LGHDT and CDR2 is YNNKEL (reference sequence). The CDR3 runs 11 residues. The trim removed 6 bases at V and 13 bases at J, leaving 8 bases unmatched. The CDR3 sequence is CASSAGTSLYF. CDR3 in DNA: TGTGCCAGCAGTGCCGGGACTAGTCTTTACTTC.

The rearrangement uses TRBV28 and TRBJ1-2; 7 positions agree with TRBD1. Looked up from germline, CDR1 is MDHEN and CDR2 is SYDVKM. Trimming at V came to 10 bases and at J to 6 bases, leaving 8 bases not matched to a gene. The CDR3 has 12 residues. The CDR3 coding sequence is TGTGCCATCCCTGACAGGGCAGATGGCTACACCTTC. This gives the protein CAIPDRADGYTF.

The genes are TRBV12-1 and TRBJ2-5; TRBD2, as called in the table, went unchecked against the DNA. TRBV12-1 is classified as a pseudogene. The CDR3 has 15 amino acids. CDR3 in DNA: TGTGCCAGCAGACCTCCTCTAGAAAACCAAGAGACCCAGTACTTC. Translation gives CASRPPLENQETQYF.

The gene calls are TRBV27 and TRBJ1-1, with 8 bases aligning to TRBD1. CDR3 length equals 15 residues. With V trimmed by 4 bases and J by 4 bases, 8 bases remained unmatched. Germline V gene lookup returns CDR1 MNHEY and CDR2 SMNVEV (reference sequence). The CDR3 sequence is CASSSQQGGRTEAFF. The DNA for the CDR3 is TGTGCCAGCAGTTCCCAACAGGGGGGTCGCACTGAAGCTTTCTTT.

The CDR3 nucleotides read TGTGCCAGCTCGGGACAGGCCTATGGCTACACCTTC. It codes for CASSGQAYGYTF. The chain employs TRBV18 and TRBJ1-2; 8 nucleotides line up with TRBD1. The CDR3 spans 12 residues. The V and J ends lost 6 bases and 4 bases, in that order; junction bases with no gene match: 1. CDR1 KGHSH and CDR2 LQKENI come from the germline V gene. Looking up the rest from reference TRBV18 and TRBJ1-2 gives the full variable domain: NAGVMQNPRHLVRRRGQEARLRCSPMKGHSHVYWYRQLPEEGLKFMVYLQKENIIDESGMPKERFSAEFPKEGPSILRIQQVVRGDSAAYFCASSGQAYGYTFGSGTRLTVV.

The chain has TRBV28 and TRBJ2-5; D perhaps matches TRBD2 (7 bases). Per germline, CDR1 MDHEN and CDR2 SYDVKM. The V and J ends lost 3 bases and 3 bases respectively, with 17 bases between them. The CDR3 loop spans 16 amino acids. The CDR3 coding sequence is TGTGCCAGCAGTTTTTTGGCGGGGGCGCTGAAAGAGACCCAGTACTTC. It encodes CASSFLAGALKETQYF.

This rearrangement joins TRBV6-1 to TRBJ1-5; D might be TRBD1 (6 bases). Germline CDR1 and CDR2: MNHNS and SASEGT. The CDR3 runs to 14 residues. V was clipped by 7 bases and J by 4 bases, with 14 bases between them. CDR3 DNA: TGTGCCAGCACCTCAGGGGAACCTAATCAGCCCCAGCATTTT. It specifies CASTSGEPNQPQHF.

This chain joins TRBV6-2 or TRBV6-3 and TRBJ1-2; a weak D match, TRBD1 (6 bases). The CDR3 totals 14 residues. CDR1 and CDR2 (germline): MNHEY, SVGEGT. V shed 3 bases and J shed 8 bases, with 16 bases lying between them. In nucleotides, the CDR3 is TGTGCCAGCAGTTATTTGGCCCTGAGGGGGGGCTACACCTTC. Translated: CASSYLALRGGYTF.

The rearrangement links TRBV19 to TRBJ1-1, with TRBD1 matching over 8 bases. The V gene end was trimmed by 5 bases and the J gene end by 5 bases; junction bases not matched to a gene: 4. CDR1 is LNHDA, CDR2 SQIVND, per germline (reference sequence). The CDR3 extends over 13 amino acids. The chain's CDR3 is CASSRQGWTEAFF. Written as DNA, the CDR3 is TGTGCCAGTAGTCGACAGGGGTGGACTGAAGCTTTCTTT.

This chain links TRBV25-1 with TRBJ1-2; D gene uncertain. V was pared by 8 bases and J by 0 bases, with 16 bases between. Germline loops: CDR1 MGHDK, CDR2 SYGVNS. This CDR3 spans 15 amino acids. DNA for the CDR3: TGTGCCAGCGGCTCCCCTCTCAGAACTAACTATGGCTACACCTTC. It encodes CASGSPLRTNYGYTF.

This clone was picked up a small number of times. The V gene is TRBV28, the J gene TRBJ1-1; D remains unclear. The length of the CDR3 is 12 residues. Germline-derived CDR1 and CDR2 are MDHEN and SYDVKM. The germline V and J ends were trimmed by 7 bases and 2 bases, with 8 bases remaining between them. CDR3 in amino acids: CASNQVNTEAFF. The CDR3 bases are TGTGCCAGCAACCAGGTAAACACTGAAGCTTTCTTT. Complete variable domain (other parts from reference TRBV28 and TRBJ1-1): DVKVTQSSRYLVKRTGEKVFLECVQDMDHENMFWYRQDPGLGLRLIYFSYDVKMKEKGDIPEGYSVSREKKERFSLILESASTNQTSMYLCASNQVNTEAFFGQGTRLTVV.

This clone was counted a single time. The chain carries TRBV27 and TRBJ2-2; tentative D call: TRBD2 (7 bases). Trimming left V 10 bases short and J 3 bases short, with 21 bases between. The CDR3 loop spans 16 amino acids. Per germline, CDR1 MNHEY and CDR2 SMNVEV (reference sequence). The DNA of the CDR3 is TGTGCCACCCAAATCCTAGGGGGGGCCTACACCGGGGAGCTGTTTTTT. Translated, it gives CATQILGGAYTGELFF.

The rearrangement links TRBV4-1 to TRBJ2-7, with 7 bases that match TRBD1. CDR3 length: 16 amino acids. Per germline, CDR1 MGHRA and CDR2 YSYEKL. Germline trimming cut 0 bases from V and 7 bases from J; bases unmatched to any gene: 12. CDR3 in amino acids: CASSQEFRQGIGEQYV. The CDR3 DNA reads as TGCGCCAGCAGCCAAGAGTTCAGACAGGGAATTGGGGAGCAGTACGTC.

This rearrangement joins TRBV11-2 to TRBJ2-1, with a weak D call TRBD2 (6 bases). CDR1 and CDR2 from the germline V gene are SGHAT and FQNNGV. V lost 5 bases and J lost 3, with 11 bases in between. The CDR3 length is 14 residues. The DNA of the CDR3 is TGTGCCAGCAGCAATAGCGGAGGCTACAATGAGCAGTTCTTC. As protein: CASSNSGGYNEQFF.

Points on this clone: The same CDR3 is also encoded by other DNA sequences in this sample. The chain has TRBV3-1 (or the pseudogene TRBV3-2) and TRBJ1-5, with 9 bases that match TRBD1. The CDR3 loop spans 15 amino acids. Trimming cost V 4 bases and J 1 base; bases outside gene matches: 2. Germline values: CDR1 LGHDT, CDR2 YNNKEL (reference sequence). For the CDR3, the DNA is TGTGCCAGCAGCCTAGGGACAGGGAGCAATCAGCCCCAGCATTTT. It encodes CASSLGTGSNQPQHF.

The chain uses TRBV5-4 and TRBJ1-1; TRBD1 aligns across 8 bases. J gave up 1 base and V 0 bases, and 5 bases lay outside the gene matches. Germline CDR1 and CDR2: SGHNT and YYREEE (reference sequence). The CDR3 length is 16 residues. CDR3 DNA: TGTGCCAGCAGCTTGGGACAGGGGCTCCGGAACACTGAAGCTTTCTTT. Its translation: CASSLGQGLRNTEAFF.

This clone appeared a single time. The chain carries TRBV7-9 and TRBJ1-1; 9 nucleotides line up with TRBD1. Trimming at V came to 3 bases and at J to 6 bases, leaving 5 bases not matched to a gene. Germline V gene sequence: CDR1 SEHNR, CDR2 FQNEAQ (reference sequence). The CDR3 sequence is 14 residues long. CDR3 residues: CASSFGTGYPEAFF. In nucleotides, the CDR3 is TGTGCCAGCAGCTTCGGGACAGGGTATCCTGAAGCTTTCTTT.